The sequence of this TCR beta chain was determined in a study of blood T cell repertoires in COVID-19. The wider study: The samples span acute and convalescent COVID-19 from the United States, Italy and Spain. PBMCs, B-cell-depleted T cells, or T cells provided the cDNA or gDNA that made up the material.

How the authors handled the data: Reference gene primer amplification yielded estimated nucleated cell counts. TCRdb's table, derived via immunoSEQ multiplex PCR, lists solely in-frame clones and lacks some. Clonal size and the V and J genes are those of that table, whereas D and trimming came from the DNA. The table shows about 380,000 clones, with around 85% occurring only once. Trimming cost V 0 bases and J 7 bases; bases outside gene matches: 7. The germline gives CDR1 SGHTS, CDR2 YDEGEE. CDR3 length: 14 residues. The receptor was isolated from a woman in her late teens or twenties with acute or convalescent COVID-19. The sample consisted of peripheral blood. The J gene is TRBJ2-7, the V gene TRBV5-8, with 7 nucleotides matching TRBD1. In DNA form, the CDR3 reads TGTGCCAGCAGCTTGGGGACAGGCCTAAGGGAGCAGTACTTC. This codes for CASSLGTGLREQYF.